This passage covers 18 T cell receptor beta chains from one sample sequenced in a study of CD8+ T cells in alopecia areata. Investigators isolated RNA and reverse transcribed it into cDNA to act as the sequencing template. Profiling relied on immunoSEQ multiplex PCR, and the TCRdb table lists in-frame clones only, not all of them. The sample includes 98,000 or so clones, approximately 59% of them seen just once. The material sequenced was CD8+ T cells sorted from blood. The receptors were gathered from a human donor in good health.

V and J are TRBV29-1 and TRBJ2-7; D is possibly TRBD1 (5 bases). In germline, CDR1 is SQVTM, CDR2 ANQGSEA. This CDR3 contains 15 residues. V lost 4 bases, J lost 2 bases, and 18 bases lay in between. The CDR3 bases are TGCAGCGTTGTAACGGCCGGCTGGGGCACCTACGAGCAGTACTTC. Its protein product is CSVVTAGWGTYEQYF.

About this clone itself: Other DNA sequences in this sample translate to the same CDR3. J is TRBJ2-3 and V is TRBV5-1, with D possibly being TRBD1 (5 bases). V was trimmed by 0 bases and J by 1 base, leaving 12 bases between them. The CDR3 runs 16 residues. From germline, CDR1 is SGHRS and CDR2 YFSETQ. The CDR3 DNA reads TGCGCCAGCAGCTTGGACCTCGGCAGGGGCACAGATACGCAGTATTTT. It codes for CASSLDLGRGTDTQYF.

The gene calls are TRBV28 and TRBJ2-2; a possible D gene is TRBD2 (5 bases). Germline CDR1 reads MDHEN; CDR2 reads SYDVKM. Between the trimmed V and J ends, which lost 6 bases and 6 bases, there was a span of 11 bases. This CDR3 region has 13 residues. The CDR3 sequence is CASSSEGSGELFF. The CDR3 DNA is TGTGCCAGCAGCTCTGAGGGATCCGGGGAGCTGTTTTTT.

This chain uses TRBV4-1 with TRBJ1-1; tentative D call: TRBD1 (5 bases). CDR3 size: 16 residues. Trimming stripped 3 bases from V and 3 bases from J, with 17 bases between. In germline, CDR1 is MGHRA, CDR2 YSYEKL. In DNA, the CDR3 is TGCGCCAGCAGCCATGCCAGGGCTCCAAGGTACACTGAAGCTTTCTTT. This translates into CASSHARAPRYTEAFF.

The rearrangement links TRBV23-1 to TRBJ1-5; no clear D gene. TRBV23-1 is annotated as an ORF whose role is uncertain. The CDR3 spans 14 residues. The V end lost 0 bases, the J end lost 7 bases, and 10 bases lay between the germline ends. The CDR3 spells CASSQSEERQPQHF. The CDR3 DNA sequence: TGCGCCAGCAGTCAATCGGAGGAGAGGCAGCCCCAGCATTTT.

This clone was counted a few times. The chain is built from TRBV18 and TRBJ2-7; D gene uncertain. The germline gives CDR1 KGHSH, CDR2 LQKENI. CDR3 size: 13 residues. Trimming stripped 0 bases from V and 3 bases from J, with 6 bases between. The CDR3 DNA follows: TGTGCCAGCTCACCACCCTCATTCTACGAGCAGTACTTC. This translates into CASSPPSFYEQYF.

This clone was seen a handful of times. This chain links TRBV4-1 with TRBJ2-5; D call uncertain. This CDR3 has 16 residues. CDR1 MGHRA and CDR2 YSYEKL come from the germline V gene. The V gene lost 1 base and the J gene lost 0 bases, with 12 bases spanning the gap. The CDR3 loop reads CASSQVTNMYQETQYF. CDR3 DNA: TGCGCCAGCAGCCAAGTGACCAACATGTACCAAGAGACCCAGTACTTC.

A note on this clone: In the same sample, other DNA sequences code for this CDR3. The rearrangement uses TRBV5-6 and TRBJ2-1; D perhaps matches TRBD1 (5 bases). This CDR3 has 14 amino acids. The germline V and J ends were trimmed by 0 bases and 9 bases, with 13 bases remaining between them. Germline V gene lookup returns CDR1 SGHDT and CDR2 YYEEEE. Here the CDR3 DNA reads TGTGCCAGCAGCTTGGGCCAGGGATCCGGTGAGCAGTTCTTC. Translation: CASSLGQGSGEQFF.

J is TRBJ1-6 and V is TRBV27, with D unclear. CDR1 is MNHEY, CDR2 SMNVEV, per germline (reference sequence). Trimming cost V 3 bases and J 7 bases, with 7 bases left between them. The CDR3 has 13 amino acids. Here the CDR3 DNA reads TGTGCCAGCAGTTTCGGCGCCAATTCACCCCTCCACTTT. This sequence encodes CASSFGANSPLHF.

This clone was detected only a few times. V gene TRBV7-9 combines with J gene TRBJ2-2; TRBD1 agrees at 7 bases. Germline-derived CDR1 and CDR2 are SEHNR and FQNEAQ (reference sequence). This CDR3 comprises 17 residues. V was clipped by 5 bases and J by 1 base; unmatched bases: 10. DNA of the CDR3: TGTGCCAGCAGCGCGACCCAACAGGGGAAGAACACCGGGGAGCTGTTTTTT. As protein: CASSATQQGKNTGELFF.

This clone was found a few times. V gene TRBV13 combines with J gene TRBJ1-6, with a tentative D call TRBD1 (6 bases). Germline V lookup: CDR1 PRHDT, CDR2 FYEKMQ (reference sequence). This CDR3 contains 14 residues. V lost 3 bases, J lost 10 bases, and 13 bases lay in between. The CDR3 bases are TGTGCCAGCAGCTTTGGGGGGCCTGAATCACCCCTCCACTTT. Amino acid sequence: CASSFGGPESPLHF. Complete variable domain (other parts from reference TRBV13 and TRBJ1-6): AAGVIQSPRHLIKEKRETATLKCYPIPRHDTVYWYQQGPGQDPQFLISFYEKMQSDKGSIPDRFSAQQFSDYHSELNMSSLELGDSALYFCASSFGGPESPLHFGNGTRLTVT.

This clone was seen more than once but under ten times. The chain joins TRBV6-4 to TRBJ2-3, with TRBD2 matching 9 bases. J lost 5 bases, V lost 3 bases, and 9 bases had no gene match. The CDR3 is 16 residues long. CDR1 and CDR2 from the germline V gene are MRHNA and SNTAGT. The chain's CDR3 is CASSEVAGVKEDTQYF. Written as DNA, the CDR3 is TGTGCCAGCAGTGAGGTAGCGGGGGTCAAGGAAGATACGCAGTATTTT.

In regard to this clone: This CDR3 is missing its conserved last phenylalanine or tryptophan, likely due to a read error. The limits of the CDR3 on the DNA are not certain, so only TCRdb's listed CDR3 is given. V is TRBV20-1 and J is TRBJ1-6; TRBD1, the table's D call, lacks a check against the DNA. The germline gives CDR1 DFQATT, CDR2 SNEGSKA (reference sequence). The CDR3 spans 9 amino acids, including both terminal residues. The chain's CDR3 is CSARDVAGL.

The chain joins TRBV19 to TRBJ2-4; D may be TRBD2 (6 bases). Per the germline V gene, CDR1 is LNHDA and CDR2 is SQIVND (reference sequence). V lost 3 bases and J lost 0, with 12 bases in between. The length of the CDR3 is 16 residues. As DNA, the CDR3 is TGTGCCAGTAGTATCGTGGGGGGTTTAGCCAAAAACATTCAGTACTTC. As protein: CASSIVGGLAKNIQYF.

This clone has a handful of counts. The J gene is TRBJ2-7, the V gene TRBV28; D is unclear. The V end lost 7 bases, the J end lost 5 bases, and 15 bases lay between the germline ends. Germline-derived CDR1 and CDR2 are MDHEN and SYDVKM. The CDR3 covers 13 residues. DNA of the CDR3: TGTGCCAGCAACTCGTTTAGGATCGACGAGCAGTACTTC. This gives the protein CASNSFRIDEQYF.

This chain uses TRBV7-9 with TRBJ1-2, with D uncertain. This CDR3 comprises 12 residues. V gave up 5 bases and J gave up 7 bases, with 11 bases separating them. Germline assignment: CDR1 SEHNR and CDR2 FQNEAQ (reference sequence). The CDR3: CASSPGRLGYTF. DNA of the CDR3: TGTGCCAGCAGCCCCGGACGACTTGGCTACACCTTC.

The rearrangement uses TRBV5-6 and TRBJ1-1, with D perhaps matching TRBD1 (5 bases). V gave up 0 bases and J gave up 0 bases, with 9 bases separating them. This CDR3 is built from 15 residues. Germline V gene sequence: CDR1 SGHDT, CDR2 YYEEEE. The CDR3 sequence is CASSLDWGMNTEAFF. The DNA of the CDR3 is TGTGCCAGCAGCTTGGACTGGGGGATGAACACTGAAGCTTTCTTT.

CDR3 sequence reads: CASSRWFGGGAEETQYF. In nucleotides, the CDR3 is TGTGCCAGCAGCCGATGGTTCGGCGGGGGGGCTGAAGAGACCCAGTACTTC. The chain employs TRBV27 and TRBJ2-5; the match to TRBD2 covers 9 bases. Germline CDR1 is MNHEY and CDR2 is SMNVEV (reference sequence). The CDR3 length is 17 residues. Trimming at V came to 6 bases and at J to 3 bases, leaving 14 bases not matched to a gene.